This T cell receptor beta chain was captured in a study of blood T cell repertoires in COVID-19. Study summary: COVID-19 samples from acute and convalescent phases originated in the United States, Italy and Spain.

CDR3 length: 14 amino acids. Germline V lookup: CDR1 MDHEN, CDR2 SYDVKM. The V and J ends lost 3 bases and 4 bases respectively, with 13 bases between them. In the authors' methods: Nucleated cell number was recorded as an estimate derived from reference gene primer amplification. TCRdb's table, derived via immunoSEQ multiplex PCR, lists solely in-frame clones and lacks some. The V and J calls and the clone size are those of that table, but D and trimming were determined from the DNA. The top ten clones hold approximately 46% of a sample with about 83,000 clones, 88% of them seen once. The chain employs TRBV28 and TRBJ2-7; D is uncertain. Sequences were obtained from peripheral blood. This receptor was obtained from a human donor in a cohort sampled during active COVID-19. The CDR3 region has the DNA TGTGCCAGCAGTTTGATACACAGCCAATACGAGCAGTACTTC. Translated: CASSLIHSQYEQYF.